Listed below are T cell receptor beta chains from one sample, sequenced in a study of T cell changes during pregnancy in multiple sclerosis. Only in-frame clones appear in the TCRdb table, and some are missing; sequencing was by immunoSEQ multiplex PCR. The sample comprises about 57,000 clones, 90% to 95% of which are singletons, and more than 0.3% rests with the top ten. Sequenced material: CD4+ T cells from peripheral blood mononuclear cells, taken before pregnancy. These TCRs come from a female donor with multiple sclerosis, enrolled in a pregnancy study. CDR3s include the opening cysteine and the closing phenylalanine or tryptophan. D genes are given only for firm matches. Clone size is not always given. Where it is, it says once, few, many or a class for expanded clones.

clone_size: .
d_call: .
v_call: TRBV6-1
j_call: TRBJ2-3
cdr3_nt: TGTGCCAGCAGTGACAGGGTGGGGTTTATCACAGATACGCAGTATTTT
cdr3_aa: CASSDRVGFITDTQYF

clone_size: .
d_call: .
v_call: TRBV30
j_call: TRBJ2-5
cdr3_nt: TGTGCCTGGGCCCCGGGACTCCAAGAGACCCAGTACTTC
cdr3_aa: CAWAPGLQETQYF

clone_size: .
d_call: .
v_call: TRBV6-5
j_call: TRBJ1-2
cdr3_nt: TGTGCCAGCAGTTACACGGGTGGTAGAGGTCGAAGTGGCTACACCTTC
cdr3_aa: CASSYTGGRGRSGYTF

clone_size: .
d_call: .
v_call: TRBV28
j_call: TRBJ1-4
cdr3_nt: TGTGCCAGCGGTGACAGCCAGGTGGGGGCCGTGTTTTTT
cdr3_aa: CASGDSQVGAVFF

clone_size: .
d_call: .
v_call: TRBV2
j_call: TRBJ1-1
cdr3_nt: TGTGCCAGCAGTGAAACAGGGCTGAACACTGAAGCTTTCTTT
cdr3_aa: CASSETGLNTEAFF

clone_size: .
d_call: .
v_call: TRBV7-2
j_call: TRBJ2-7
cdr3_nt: TGTGCCAGCAGCTTAGTTGGCGGGAACAGGCCCCGCGAGCAGTACTTC
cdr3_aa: CASSLVGGNRPREQYF

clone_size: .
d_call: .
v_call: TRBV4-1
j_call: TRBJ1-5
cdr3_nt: TGCGCCAGCAGCCAAGGAGGGGGTGGCAATCAGCCCCAGCATTTT
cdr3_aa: CASSQGGGGNQPQHF

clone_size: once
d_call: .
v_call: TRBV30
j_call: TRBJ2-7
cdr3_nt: TGTGCCTGGAGTGCCCGGGTGAATGAGCAGTACTTC
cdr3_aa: CAWSARVNEQYF

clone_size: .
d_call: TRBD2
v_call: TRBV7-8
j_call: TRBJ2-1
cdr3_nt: TGTGCCAGCAGCTCCTCCCGGCTAGCGGGAGCCCACAATGAGCAGTTCTTC
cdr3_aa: CASSSSRLAGAHNEQFF

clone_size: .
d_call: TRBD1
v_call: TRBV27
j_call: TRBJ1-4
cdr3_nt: TGTGCCAGCGGATCGGGACAGGGAAATGAAAAACTGTTTTTT
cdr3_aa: CASGSGQGNEKLFF

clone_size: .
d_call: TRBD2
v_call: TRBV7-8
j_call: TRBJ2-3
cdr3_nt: TGTGCCAGCAGCATCGCGACTAGCGGGACTGGTGATACGCAGTATTTT
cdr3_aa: CASSIATSGTGDTQYF

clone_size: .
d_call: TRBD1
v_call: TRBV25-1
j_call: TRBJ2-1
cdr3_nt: TGTGCCAGCAGTGAAATGGGTGGGACAGCCAATGAGCAGTTCTTC
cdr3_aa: CASSEMGGTANEQFF

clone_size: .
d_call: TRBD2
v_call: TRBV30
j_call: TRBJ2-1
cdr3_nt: TGTGCCTGCGCGACTAGCGGGATCTACAATGAGCAGTTCTTC
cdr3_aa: CACATSGIYNEQFF

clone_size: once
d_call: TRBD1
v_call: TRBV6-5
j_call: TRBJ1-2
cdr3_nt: TGTGCCAGCAGTTCCACAGGGGGAAGGTATGGCTACACCTTC
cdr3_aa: CASSSTGGRYGYTF

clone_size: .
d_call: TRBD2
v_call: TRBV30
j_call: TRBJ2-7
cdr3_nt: TGTGCCTGGAGTGCCCCTCCGCGACTAGCGGCAACTTACGAGCAGTACTTC
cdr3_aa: CAWSAPPRLAATYEQYF

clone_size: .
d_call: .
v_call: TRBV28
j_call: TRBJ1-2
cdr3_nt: TGTGCCAGCAGCCCCGGGACTCTCTATGGCTACACCTTC
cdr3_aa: CASSPGTLYGYTF

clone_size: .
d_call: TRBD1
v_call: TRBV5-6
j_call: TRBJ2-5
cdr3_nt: TGTGCCAGCAGCCCCCCGACAGGGGTCGGACCTCAAGAGACCCAGTACTTC
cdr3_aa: CASSPPTGVGPQETQYF

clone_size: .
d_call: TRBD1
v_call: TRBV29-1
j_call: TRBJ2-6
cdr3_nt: TGCAGCGTAGCGCAGGGGGCGAGAGGGGCCAACGTCCTGACTTTC
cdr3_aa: CSVAQGARGANVLTF

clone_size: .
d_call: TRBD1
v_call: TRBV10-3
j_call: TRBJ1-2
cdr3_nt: TGTGCCATCAGTGAGGAGGGACAGAAATCTAACTATGGCTACACCTTC
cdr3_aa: CAISEEGQKSNYGYTF

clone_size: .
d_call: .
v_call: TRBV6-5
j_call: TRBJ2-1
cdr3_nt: TGTGCCAGCAGACAGAGCTCCTACAATGAGCAGTTCTTC
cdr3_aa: CASRQSSYNEQFF

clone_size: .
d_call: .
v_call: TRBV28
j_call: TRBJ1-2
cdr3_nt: TGTGCCAGCAGTTTGGGGGGGGCTCACTATGGCTACACCTTC
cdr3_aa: CASSLGGAHYGYTF

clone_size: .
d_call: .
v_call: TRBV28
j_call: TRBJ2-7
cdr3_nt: TGTGCCAGCAGTTTTCGGGCAGGGGAATTAAGAGTCGGAAACTACGAGCAGTACTTC
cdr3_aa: CASSFRAGELRVGNYEQYF

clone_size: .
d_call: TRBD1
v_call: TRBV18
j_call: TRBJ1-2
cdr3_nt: TGTGCCAGCTCACCACCGGGCCAGGGGGCGAACTATGGCTACACCTTC
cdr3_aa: CASSPPGQGANYGYTF

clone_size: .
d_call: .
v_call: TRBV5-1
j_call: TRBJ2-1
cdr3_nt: TGCGCCAGCAGCTTATCGGGTCAGGGCAGTGAGCAGTTCTTC
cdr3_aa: CASSLSGQGSEQFF

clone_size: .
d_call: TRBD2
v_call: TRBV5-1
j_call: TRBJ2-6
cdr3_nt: TGCGCCAGCAGCTTCGAGCGGGGACTCTCTGGGGCCAACGTCCTGACTTTC
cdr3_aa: CASSFERGLSGANVLTF

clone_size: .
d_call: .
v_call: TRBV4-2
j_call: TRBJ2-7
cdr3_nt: TGTGCCAGCAGCCAAGTGATCGGAGGTGCTTCCTACGAGCAGTACTTC
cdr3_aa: CASSQVIGGASYEQYF

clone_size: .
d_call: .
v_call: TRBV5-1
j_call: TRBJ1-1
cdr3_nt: TGCGCCAGCAGCTTGGTATACAGGCACGGTGGAGACACTGAAGCTTTCTTT
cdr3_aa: CASSLVYRHGGDTEAFF

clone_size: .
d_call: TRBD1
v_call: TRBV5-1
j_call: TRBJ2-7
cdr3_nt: TGCGCCAGCACCCCGACAGGGGCCCTAGGATACGAGCAGTACTTC
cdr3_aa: CASTPTGALGYEQYF

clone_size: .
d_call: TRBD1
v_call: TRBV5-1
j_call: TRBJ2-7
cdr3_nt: TGCGCCAGCAGCCAAAACAGGGGTTTCTACGAGCAGTACTTC
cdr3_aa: CASSQNRGFYEQYF

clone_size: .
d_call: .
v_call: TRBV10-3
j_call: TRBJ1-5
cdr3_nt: TGTGCCATCAGTGAGACAGGGACGAATCAGCCCCAGCATTTT
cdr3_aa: CAISETGTNQPQHF

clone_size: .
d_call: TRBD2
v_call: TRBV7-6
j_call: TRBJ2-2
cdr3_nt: TGTGCCAGCAGTCGACGACTAGCGGGAGTCTCATCTACGAACACCGGGGAGCTGTTTTTT
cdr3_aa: CASSRRLAGVSSTNTGELFF

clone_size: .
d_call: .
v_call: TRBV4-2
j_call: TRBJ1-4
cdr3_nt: TGTGCCAGCAGCCAAGACGGCGGTCTCAGTCATGAAAAACTGTTTTTT
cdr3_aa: CASSQDGGLSHEKLFF

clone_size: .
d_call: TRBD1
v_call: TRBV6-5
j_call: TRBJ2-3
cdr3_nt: TGTGCCAGCAGTTACGGGACAGGGAGCACGCAGTATTTT
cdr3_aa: CASSYGTGSTQYF

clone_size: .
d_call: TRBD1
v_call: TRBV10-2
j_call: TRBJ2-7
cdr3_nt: TGCGCCAGCATGATTGGGACAGGGGGAGTAGAGCAGTACTTC
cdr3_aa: CASMIGTGGVEQYF

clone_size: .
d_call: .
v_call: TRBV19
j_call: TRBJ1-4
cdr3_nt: TGTGCCAGTAGTACTCTGTCCCGCGGGAATAATGAAAAACTGTTTTTT
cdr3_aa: CASSTLSRGNNEKLFF

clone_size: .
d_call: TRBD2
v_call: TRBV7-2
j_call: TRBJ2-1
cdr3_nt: TGTGCCAGCAGCTTGCGGACTAGCGGGAGCAATGAGCAGTTCTTC
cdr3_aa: CASSLRTSGSNEQFF

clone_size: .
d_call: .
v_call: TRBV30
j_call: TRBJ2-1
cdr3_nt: TGTGCCTGGAGGGAGGACAGAAGCTCCTACAATGAGCAGTTCTTC
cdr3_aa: CAWREDRSSYNEQFF

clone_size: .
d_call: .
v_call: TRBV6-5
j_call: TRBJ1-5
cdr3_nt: TGTGCCAGCAGTTACGGGGGGGGGAATCAGCCCCAGCATTTT
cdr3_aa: CASSYGGGNQPQHF

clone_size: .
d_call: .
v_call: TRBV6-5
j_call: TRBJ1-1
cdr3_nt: TGTGCCAGCAGCAATCGGGCTGAAGCTTTCTTT
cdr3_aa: CASSNRAEAFF

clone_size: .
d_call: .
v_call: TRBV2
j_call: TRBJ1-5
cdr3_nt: TGTGCCAGCAGTGAGCTCCCGGGAATCACATCAAATCAGCCCCAGCATTTT
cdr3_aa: CASSELPGITSNQPQHF

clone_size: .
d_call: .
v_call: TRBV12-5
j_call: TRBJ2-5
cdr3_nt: TGTGCTAGTGGTTCGGGAGCCCTAGAGACCCAGTACTTC
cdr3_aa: CASGSGALETQYF

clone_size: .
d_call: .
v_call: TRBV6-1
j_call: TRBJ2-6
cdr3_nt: TGTGCCAGCACCTTCGTCTCTGGGGCCAACGTCCTGACTTTC
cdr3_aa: CASTFVSGANVLTF

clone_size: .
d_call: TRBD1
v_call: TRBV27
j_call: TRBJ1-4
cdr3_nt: TGTGCCAGCAGGGGCACAGGGGGCGCAAATGAAAAACTGTTTTTT
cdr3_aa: CASRGTGGANEKLFF

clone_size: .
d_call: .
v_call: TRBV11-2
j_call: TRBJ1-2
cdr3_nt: TGTGCCAGCAGCCCCGGGTCTGGCTACACCTTC
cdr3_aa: CASSPGSGYTF

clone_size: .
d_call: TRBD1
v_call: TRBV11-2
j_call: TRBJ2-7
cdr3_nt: TGTGCCAGCAGCTTAGGAACAGGGGCGTACTACGAGCAGTACTTC
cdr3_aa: CASSLGTGAYYEQYF

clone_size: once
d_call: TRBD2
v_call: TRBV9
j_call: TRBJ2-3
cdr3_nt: TGTGCCAGCAGCGTAGCCCCGGAAGGGAGGGCAGATACGCAGTATTTT
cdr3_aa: CASSVAPEGRADTQYF

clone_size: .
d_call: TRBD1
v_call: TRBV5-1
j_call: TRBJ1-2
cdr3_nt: TGCGCCAGCAGCGGGGGACAGGGGGACTATGGCTACACCTTC
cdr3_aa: CASSGGQGDYGYTF

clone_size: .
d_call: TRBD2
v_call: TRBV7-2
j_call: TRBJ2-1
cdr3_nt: TGTGCCAGCAGCTTAGCCGCCGGGAGCGGGAGGGGCTATGAGCAGTTCTTC
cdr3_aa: CASSLAAGSGRGYEQFF

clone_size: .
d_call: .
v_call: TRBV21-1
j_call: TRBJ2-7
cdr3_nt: TGTGCCAGCAGCCAAGGGGACAGAATAAATTTCTACGAGCAGTACTTC
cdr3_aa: CASSQGDRINFYEQYF

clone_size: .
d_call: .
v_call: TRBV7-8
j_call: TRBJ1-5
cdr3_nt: TGTGCCAGCAGCTTAGGTTTCGGGGGGCGAGATCAGCCCCAGCATTTT
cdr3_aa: CASSLGFGGRDQPQHF

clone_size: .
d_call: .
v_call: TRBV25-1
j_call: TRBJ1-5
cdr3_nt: TGTGCCAGCACTCAGGACAGCAGGCAGCCCCAGCATTTT
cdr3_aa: CASTQDSRQPQHF

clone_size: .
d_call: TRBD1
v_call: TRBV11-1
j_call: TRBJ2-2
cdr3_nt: TGTGCCAGCAGGAGGGGGCCCGGGGAGCTGTTTTTT
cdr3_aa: CASRRGPGELFF

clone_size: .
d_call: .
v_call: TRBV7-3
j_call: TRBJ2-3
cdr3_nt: TGTGCCAGCAGCCAAGTCAGGGGACGCACAGATACGCAGTATTTT
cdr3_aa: CASSQVRGRTDTQYF

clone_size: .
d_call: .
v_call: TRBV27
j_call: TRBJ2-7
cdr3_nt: TGTGCCAGCAGTTTGAAGGTTCAGGGGACCTACGAGCAGTACTTC
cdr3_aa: CASSLKVQGTYEQYF

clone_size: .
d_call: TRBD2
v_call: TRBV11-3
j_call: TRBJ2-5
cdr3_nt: TGTGCCAGCAGCCTTGGGACTAGCGGGTTTCAAGAGACCCAGTACTTC
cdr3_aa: CASSLGTSGFQETQYF